The 18 T cell receptor beta chains listed next were all sequenced from one sample in a study of T cells in Graves' hyperthyroidism and ophthalmopathy. TCR beta CDR3 regions were amplified from RNA. The HTBI primer set served for first-round RT-PCR of the TCR CDR3. TCRdb reprocessed the multiplex PCR reads with MiXCR, giving one entry per CDR3 protein. The sample lists about 740,000 distinct CDR3 sequences; 14% were seen once. The specimen was blood. The origin of the receptors is a woman under 30 with Graves' hyperthyroidism.

V usage is TRBV19 and J usage is TRBJ2-1; 9 bases fit TRBD2. There are 14 residues in the CDR3. The junction had 6 bases not matched to a gene; V was cut back by 5 bases and J by 7 bases. CDR1 and CDR2 from the germline V gene are LNHDA and SQIVND (reference sequence). Here the CDR3 reads CASSSAGGNNEQFF. Written as DNA, the CDR3 is TGTGCCAGTAGTTCTGCGGGAGGGAATAATGAGCAGTTCTTC.

This clonotype was seen ten or more times. This CDR3 reads CASSPLVTSGSDNEQFF. The CDR3 DNA reads TGTGCCAGCAGCCCCCTGGTGACTAGCGGGAGTGACAATGAGCAGTTCTTC. This chain connects TRBV28 to TRBJ2-1; 12 bases match TRBD2. The V segment lost 6 bases and the J segment 5 bases; nucleotides outside the gene matches: 11. Germline V gene sequence: CDR1 MDHEN, CDR2 SYDVKM. The CDR3 sequence is 17 residues long.

Ten or more counts support this clonotype. The V call is TRBV6-1, the J call TRBJ1-5, with D tentatively TRBD1 (6 bases). The germline V gene has CDR1 MNHNS and CDR2 SASEGT. The CDR3 length is 14 residues. V gave up 6 bases and J gave up 6 bases, with 15 bases separating them. CDR3 sequence reads: CASSAQGLGQPQHF. CDR3 in DNA: TGTGCCAGCAGCGCCCAGGGGCTGGGTCAGCCCCAGCATTTT.

In this sample, this clonotype turned up a few times. V is TRBV29-1 and J is TRBJ2-1; no firm D call. This CDR3 has 13 residues. CDR1 and CDR2 (germline): SQVTM, ANQGSEA. V shed 3 bases and J shed 0 bases, with 6 bases lying between them. CDR3 region: CSVEKSSYNEQFF. The CDR3 nucleotides are TGCAGCGTTGAGAAGAGCTCCTACAATGAGCAGTTCTTC.

Ten or more counts support this clonotype. This chain connects TRBV3-1 to TRBJ1-2; TRBD1 matches at 11 bases. This CDR3 comprises 14 residues. The V gene's germline CDR1 is LGHDT and CDR2 YNNKEL (reference sequence). V dropped 4 bases and J dropped 7; count of bases not matched to a gene: 5. CDR3 coding DNA: TGTGCCAGCAGCCCGCGGACAGGGGGCCGTGGCTACACCTTC. Its translation: CASSPRTGGRGYTF.

This rearrangement joins TRBV12-3 or TRBV12-4 to TRBJ2-7; D is ambiguous. V gave up 0 bases and J gave up 7 bases, with 10 bases separating them. This CDR3 comprises 13 residues. This CDR3 reads CASSLALVGEQYF. CDR3 in DNA: TGTGCCAGCAGTTTAGCTTTGGTAGGGGAGCAGTACTTC.

This clonotype was counted ten times or more. V gene TRBV9 combines with J gene TRBJ2-1, with D uncertain. CDR1 is SGDLS, CDR2 YYNGEE, per germline. The ends were cut back, 4 bases at V and 10 bases at J, with 15 bases in the middle. The CDR3 covers 13 residues. The CDR3 is CASSFLGLGEQFF. The CDR3 nucleotides read TGTGCCAGCAGCTTTCTGGGTCTGGGGGAGCAGTTCTTC.

This clonotype showed up many times. The V gene is TRBV20-1, the J gene TRBJ1-1, with D maybe TRBD1 (5 bases). V was pared by 0 bases and J by 3 bases, with 11 bases between. The CDR3 has 14 amino acids. Germline V gives CDR1 DFQATT, CDR2 SNEGSKA (reference sequence). The CDR3 protein is CSARDRPGHTEAFF. CDR3 nucleotides: TGCAGTGCTAGAGATAGGCCGGGGCACACTGAAGCTTTCTTT.

Points on this clonotype: It may be a read error: a sequence one base away is much more abundant. The rearrangement links TRBV28 to TRBJ2-7; D is possibly TRBD1 (6 bases). The CDR3 totals 14 residues. The V gene lost 4 bases and the J gene lost 4 bases, with 14 bases spanning the gap. Germline V lookup: CDR1 MDHEN, CDR2 SYDVKM. As DNA, the CDR3 is TGTGCCAGCAGTTCAATACAGGGTGGATACGAGCAGTACTTC. Its protein product is CASSSIQGGYEQYF.

The gene calls are TRBV7-2 and TRBJ2-1; 12 bases fit TRBD2. V shed 2 bases, J shed 6 bases, and the junction held 8 bases outside the gene matches. From germline, CDR1 is SGHTA and CDR2 FQGNSA. The CDR3 length is 17 residues. In nucleotides, the CDR3 is TGTGCCAGCAGCTTACCGGCTAGCGGGAGGGCCCTCAATGAGCAGTTCTTC. Encoded protein: CASSLPASGRALNEQFF.

This clonotype was seen repeatedly, ten times or more. V usage is TRBV27 and J usage is TRBJ1-1; possible D gene TRBD1, 5 bases. The CDR3 covers 15 residues. CDR1 MNHEY and CDR2 SMNVEV come from the germline V gene (reference sequence). Trimming removed 4 bases at V and 5 bases at J, with 17 bases between. CDR3 coding DNA: TGTGCCAGCAGTTCCACCCTCCAGGGAAATACTGAAGCTTTCTTT. Translation gives CASSSTLQGNTEAFF.

This clonotype has just a few counts. The chain joins TRBV6-2 or TRBV6-3 to TRBJ2-7; tentative D call: TRBD2 (7 bases). The CDR3 consists of 12 residues. Germline loops: CDR1 MNHEY, CDR2 SVGEGT. Trimming took off 5 bases at V and 6 bases at J, with 11 bases between the two ends. CDR3 coding DNA: TGTGCCAGCAGTACAAGGGGGGGCGAGCAGTACTTC. It specifies CASSTRGGEQYF.

The chain has TRBV6-2 or TRBV6-3 and TRBJ2-7, with D tentatively TRBD1 or TRBD2 (5 bases each). CDR3 length: 15 amino acids. Germline loops: CDR1 MNHEY, CDR2 SVGEGT. Trimming removed 2 bases at V and 6 bases at J, with 17 bases between. CDR3 sequence reads: CASSYPRGREREQYF. The CDR3, as DNA: TGTGCCAGCAGTTACCCCCGGGGCAGGGAGCGCGAGCAGTACTTC.

This clonotype appeared many times. The gene calls are TRBV10-1 and TRBJ2-1, with 9 bases identical to TRBD2. The V gene end was trimmed by 2 bases and the J gene end by 5 bases; junction bases not matched to a gene: 7. CDR3 length: 16 residues. Germline values: CDR1 WNHNN, CDR2 SYGVQD (reference sequence). CDR3 DNA: TGCGCCAGCAGTGAGGTTTCTAGCGGGGACAACAATGAGCAGTTCTTC. Its translation is CASSEVSSGDNNEQFF.

This clonotype was observed a few times. V gene TRBV6-5 combines with J gene TRBJ1-6; D is ambiguous. Trimming removed 2 bases from V and 14 bases from J, with 16 bases in between. The V gene's germline CDR1 is MNHEY and CDR2 SVGAGI. CDR3 size: 14 residues. CDR3 in amino acids: CASSYGSANGALHF. The CDR3 bases are TGTGCCAGCAGTTACGGCTCTGCTAATGGGGCCCTCCACTTT.

This clonotype was observed many times. The chain combines TRBV18 with TRBJ1-1; D unclear. Trimming removed 1 base from V and 1 base from J, with 7 bases in between. In germline, CDR1 is KGHSH, CDR2 LQKENI. The length of the CDR3 is 14 residues. CDR3 residues: CASSPRQENTEAFF. The CDR3 region has the DNA TGTGCCAGCTCACCACGGCAAGAGAACACTGAAGCTTTCTTT.

The chain couples TRBV19 to TRBJ1-5; a weak D match, TRBD1 (5 bases). The CDR3 is 13 residues long. Germline CDR1 is LNHDA and CDR2 is SQIVND (reference sequence). V gave up 7 bases and J gave up 6 bases, with 13 bases separating them. DNA of the CDR3: TGTGCCAGTAACCAGGGAGGTTCTCAGCCCCAGCATTTT. Translation: CASNQGGSQPQHF. Complete variable domain (other parts from reference TRBV19 and TRBJ1-5): DGGITQSPKYLFRKEGQNVTLSCEQNLNHDAMYWYRQDPGQGLRLIYYSQIVNDFQKGDIAEGYSVSREKKESFPLTVTSAQKNPTAFYLCASNQGGSQPQHFGDGTRLSIL.

V and J are TRBV3-1 and TRBJ2-2; D not certain. CDR3 length: 16 amino acids. Trimming cost V 0 bases and J 6 bases, with 14 bases left between them. The germline gives CDR1 LGHDT, CDR2 YNNKEL (reference sequence). CDR3 protein: CASSQEVETPAGELFF. DNA of the CDR3: TGTGCCAGCAGCCAAGAGGTAGAAACCCCCGCCGGGGAGCTGTTTTTT.